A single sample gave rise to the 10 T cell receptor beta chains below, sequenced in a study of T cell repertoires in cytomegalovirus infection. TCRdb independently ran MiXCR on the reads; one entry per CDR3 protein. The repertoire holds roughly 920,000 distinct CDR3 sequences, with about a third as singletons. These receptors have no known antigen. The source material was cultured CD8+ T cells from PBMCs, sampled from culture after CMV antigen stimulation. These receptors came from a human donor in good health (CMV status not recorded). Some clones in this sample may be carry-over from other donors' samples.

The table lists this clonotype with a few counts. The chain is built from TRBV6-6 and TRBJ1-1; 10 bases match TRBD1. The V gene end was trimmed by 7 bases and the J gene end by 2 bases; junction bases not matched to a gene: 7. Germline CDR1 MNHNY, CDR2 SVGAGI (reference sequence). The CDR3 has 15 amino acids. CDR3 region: CASKRDRGINTEAFF. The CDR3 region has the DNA TGTGCCAGCAAAAGGGACAGGGGAATCAACACTGAAGCTTTCTTT.

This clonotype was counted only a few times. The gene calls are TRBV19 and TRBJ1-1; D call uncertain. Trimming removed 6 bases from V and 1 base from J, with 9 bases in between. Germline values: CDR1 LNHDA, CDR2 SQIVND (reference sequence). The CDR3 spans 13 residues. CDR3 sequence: CASRSWANTEAFF. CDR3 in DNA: TGTGCCAGTAGAAGCTGGGCGAACACTGAAGCTTTCTTT.

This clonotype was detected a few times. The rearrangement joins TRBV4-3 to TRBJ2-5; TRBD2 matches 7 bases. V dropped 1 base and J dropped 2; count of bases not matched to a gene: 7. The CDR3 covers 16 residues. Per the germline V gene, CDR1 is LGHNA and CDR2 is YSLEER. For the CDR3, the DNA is TGCGCCAGCAGCCAAGGACCCGGGACTACACAAGAGACCCAGTACTTC. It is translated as CASSQGPGTTQETQYF.

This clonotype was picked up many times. The CDR3 loop reads CASSLRVASYEKLFF. The CDR3 coding sequence is TGTGCCAGCAGCTTGCGGGTTGCCAGTTATGAAAAACTGTTTTTT. The rearrangement joins TRBV7-9 to TRBJ1-4, with D hard to call. The CDR3 has 15 residues. The V gene lost 3 bases and the J gene lost 6 bases, with 14 bases spanning the gap. Per the germline V gene, CDR1 is SEHNR and CDR2 is FQNEAQ (reference sequence).

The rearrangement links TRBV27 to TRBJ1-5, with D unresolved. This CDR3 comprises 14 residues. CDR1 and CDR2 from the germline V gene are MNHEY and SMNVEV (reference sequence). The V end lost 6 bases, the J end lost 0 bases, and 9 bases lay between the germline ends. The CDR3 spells CASRDWDSNQPQHF. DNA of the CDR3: TGTGCCAGCAGAGACTGGGATAGCAATCAGCCCCAGCATTTT.

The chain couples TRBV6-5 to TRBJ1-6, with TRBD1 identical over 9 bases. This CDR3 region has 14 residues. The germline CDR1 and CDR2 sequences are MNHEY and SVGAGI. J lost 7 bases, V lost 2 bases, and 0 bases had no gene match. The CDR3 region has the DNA TGTGCCAGCAGTTACGGGACAGGGAATTCACCCCTCCACTTT. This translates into CASSYGTGNSPLHF.

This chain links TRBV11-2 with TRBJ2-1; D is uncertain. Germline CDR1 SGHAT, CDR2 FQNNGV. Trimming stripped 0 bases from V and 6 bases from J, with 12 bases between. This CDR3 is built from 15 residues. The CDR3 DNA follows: TGTGCCAGCAGCTTAGATCTGAGTACCAGCAATGAGCAGTTCTTC. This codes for CASSLDLSTSNEQFF.

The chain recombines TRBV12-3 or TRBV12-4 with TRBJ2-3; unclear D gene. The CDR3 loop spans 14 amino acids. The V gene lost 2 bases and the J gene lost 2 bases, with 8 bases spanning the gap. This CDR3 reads CASSLFRATDTQYF. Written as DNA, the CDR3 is TGTGCCAGCAGTTTATTTAGGGCCACAGATACGCAGTATTTT.

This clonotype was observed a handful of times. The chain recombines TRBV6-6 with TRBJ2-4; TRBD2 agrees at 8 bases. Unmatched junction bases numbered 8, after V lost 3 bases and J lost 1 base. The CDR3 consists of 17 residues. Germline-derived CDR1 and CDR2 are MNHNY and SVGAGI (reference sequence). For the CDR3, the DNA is TGTGCCAGCAGTTATCAAATCGGGGGGGCCGCCAAAAACATTCAGTACTTC. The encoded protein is CASSYQIGGAAKNIQYF.

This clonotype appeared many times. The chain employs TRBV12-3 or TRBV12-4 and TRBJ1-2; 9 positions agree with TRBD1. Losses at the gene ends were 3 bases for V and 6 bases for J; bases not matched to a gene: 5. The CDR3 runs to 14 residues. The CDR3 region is CASSFPDRGNGYTF. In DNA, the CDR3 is TGTGCCAGCAGTTTCCCCGACAGGGGGAATGGCTACACCTTC.